A single sample is the source of the 5 T cell receptor beta chains below, sequenced in a study of Ad26.COV2.S vaccination and SARS-CoV-2 variants. Treatment indicated: some 20 received Ad26.COV2.S at low or high dose, single or two shots; about five received placebo; per-sample allocation not given. Sampling was done on day 63 after the first vaccine or placebo injection. Some clones are missing from TCRdb's copy, which holds only in-frame ones; the method was immunoSEQ multiplex PCR. The sample lists about 240,000 clones, roughly 90% occurring once. Sequencing was performed on peripheral blood, taken in a trial of Ad26.COV2.S vaccine versus placebo. Every receptor here comes from a person between 18 and 60 years old who received the Ad26.COV2.S COVID-19 vaccine or a placebo.

The V and J genes are TRBV11-1 and TRBJ1-2; 8 positions match TRBD1. The junction had 7 bases not matched to a gene; V was cut back by 5 bases and J by 5 bases. This CDR3 comprises 14 residues. Germline V gene data show CDR1 as SGHAT and CDR2 as FQDESV (reference sequence). The DNA for the CDR3 is TGTGCCAGCAGCCAACCTGGACAGGGATATGGCTACACCTTC. Protein sequence: CASSQPGQGYGYTF.

V gene TRBV6-6 combines with J gene TRBJ1-4, with TRBD1 identical over 8 bases. This CDR3 spans 17 amino acids. Germline V gives CDR1 MNHNY, CDR2 SVGAGI (reference sequence). Unmatched junction bases numbered 16, after V lost 5 bases and J lost 8 bases. The CDR3 DNA is TGTGCCAGCAGTCCGCCTTCCAGGGGGCTAATGTCGGAAAAACTGTTTTTT. Protein product: CASSPPSRGLMSEKLFF.

This rearrangement joins TRBV6-5 to TRBJ1-1; D is undetermined. Germline-derived CDR1 and CDR2 are MNHEY and SVGAGI. Trimming removed 0 bases at V and 10 bases at J, with 12 bases between. The length of the CDR3 is 13 residues. CDR3: CASSYSGAQAAFF. The CDR3 nucleotides read TGTGCCAGCAGTTACTCTGGCGCGCAAGCAGCTTTCTTT.

This chain uses TRBV6-5 with TRBJ2-7, with 8 positions matching TRBD1. This CDR3 spans 15 amino acids. V shed 0 bases and J 3 bases; nucleotides not matched to a gene: 4. The germline gives CDR1 MNHEY, CDR2 SVGAGI. In DNA form, the CDR3 reads TGTGCCAGCAGTTACTCGGGGACAGGAAACTACGAGCAGTACTTC. This gives the protein CASSYSGTGNYEQYF.

This chain uses TRBV6-2 or TRBV6-3 with TRBJ1-2; D is possibly TRBD1 (6 bases). CDR1 is MNHEY, CDR2 SVGEGT, per germline. The CDR3 sequence is 16 residues long. Trimming left V 0 bases short and J 5 bases short, with 16 bases between. CDR3 residues: CASSYSGGRGIYGYTF. The DNA for the CDR3 is TGTGCCAGCAGTTACTCCGGGGGCAGGGGCATTTATGGCTACACCTTC.